This T cell receptor (beta chain) comes out of a study of blood T cell repertoires in COVID-19 (dated by TCRdb to between 2020 and 2021). A note on the overall study: Samples covering the acute and convalescent phases of COVID-19 were provided by collaborators in the United States, Italy and Spain. The material from the prospective study consisted of cDNA or gDNA derived from T cells, B-cell-depleted T cells, or PBMCs. Deeply sampled blood TCRbeta repertoires from subjects exposed to, actively infected with, or recovered from COVID-19 were included in the dataset. The repertoires were made available in a free public database intended to serve as a resource for research on the immune response to SARS-CoV-2. The samples were drawn from the first 160 participants of the ongoing ImmuneRACE study and from over 950 subjects provided by 6 global collaborators. The sample metadata nearly always contained a de-identified subject ID, COVID-19 status, age in years and sex. HLA class I and class II types, where available, came from metadata supplied by the sample provider rather than from assay-based typing.

The immunoSEQ Assay, a bias-controlled multiplex PCR, was used to amplify TCRbeta CDR3 regions from genomic DNA. As for the authors' bioinformatics: Within the assay, amplification of reference gene primers was used to estimate how many nucleated cells each sample contained. Sequence reads were collapsed and filtered to measure the absolute abundance of every unique TCRbeta CDR3 rearrangement. For each sample, productive Simpson clonality was calculated as the square root of Simpson's diversity index over productive rearrangements. TCRdb's version of the immuneACCESS table is confined to in-frame rearrangements and falls short of the full clone set. An unresolved V gene accounts for under half of the shortfall where checked; the remainder is of unknown origin. The V and J calls and clone size were taken over from that table, and D and trimming were inferred from the DNA. The sample includes about 130,000 clones, with around 83% observed a single time. The ten largest clones take up approximately 10% of the sample.

Reading from cysteine to phenylalanine, the CDR3 counts 12 amino acids. Only the CDR3 portion is preserved as DNA: 36 bases, with reading frame beginning at the first base. At the junction V is shortened by 5 bases and J by 7 bases; bases outside the gene matches: 3. CDR1 and CDR2, per the germline V gene, are MNHEY and SVGAGI. Participants in the prospective study were aged about 18 to 95 years, lived in 20 to 25 United States geographic areas, and enrolled through a virtual design. Cohort assignment in the prospective study relied on participant-reported clinical history from a screening survey and a study questionnaire. For ImmuneRACE Cohort 3, a participant was defined as recovered based on two consecutive negative NP/OP PCR tests, clearance by a healthcare professional, or resolution of symptoms. In the prospective study, mobile phlebotomists collected whole blood, serum and a nasopharyngeal or oropharyngeal swab from each participant. Participants in the prospective study had the option to provide additional blood draws and questionnaires over a roughly two-month period. Prospective study blood samples were shipped either frozen or at room temperature before DNA extraction.

Overall study outcomes, separate from this receptor: The amount of clinical and demographic metadata varied by source and participant and was provided uncurated.

On this clone: What this receptor recognizes is not known. Within one base of it there is no much larger clone, and no base qualities were kept.

The specimen was PBMCs or T cells enriched from blood (not recorded which). The sequence came from a man aged 45-65 years who had recovered from COVID-19. This sequence uses TRBV6-5 and TRBJ1-2, and 8 bases in between align with TRBD1. For the CDR3, the sequence is CASSPGGGGYTF. The nucleotide sequence is TGTGCCAGCAGTCCAGGGGGCGGTGGCTACACCTTC.